This T cell receptor (beta chain) was identified in a study of blood T cell repertoires in COVID-19. CDR1 is SGHRS and CDR2 is YFSETQ in the germline V gene. Trimming removed 6 bases from V and 4 bases from J, with 7 bases in between. CDR3 length: 12 amino acids. About this clone: Being one base from a much bigger clone, this may be a read error.

Resolution of symptoms, clearance, or two negative PCRs was present in recovered Cohort 3 donors. TCRdb keeps only in-frame clones here, not all; method: immunoSEQ multiplex PCR. The table shows 350,000 to 450,000 clones, with around four fifths occurring only once. The chain links TRBV5-1 to TRBJ2-2; D call uncertain. Source material: PBMCs or T cells enriched from blood (not recorded which). The TCR sequence derives from a woman in her forties or fifties who had recovered from COVID-19. The DNA for the CDR3 is TGCGCCAGCAAAACTGGCACCGGGGAGCTGTTTTTT. Encoded protein: CASKTGTGELFF. The full variable domain, with the rest looked up from reference TRBV5-1 and TRBJ2-2, is KAGVTQTPRYLIKTRGQQVTLSCSPISGHRSVSWYQQTPGQGLQFLFEYFSETQRNKGNFPGRFSGRQFSNSRSEMNVSTLELGDSALYLCASKTGTGELFFGEGSRLTVL.